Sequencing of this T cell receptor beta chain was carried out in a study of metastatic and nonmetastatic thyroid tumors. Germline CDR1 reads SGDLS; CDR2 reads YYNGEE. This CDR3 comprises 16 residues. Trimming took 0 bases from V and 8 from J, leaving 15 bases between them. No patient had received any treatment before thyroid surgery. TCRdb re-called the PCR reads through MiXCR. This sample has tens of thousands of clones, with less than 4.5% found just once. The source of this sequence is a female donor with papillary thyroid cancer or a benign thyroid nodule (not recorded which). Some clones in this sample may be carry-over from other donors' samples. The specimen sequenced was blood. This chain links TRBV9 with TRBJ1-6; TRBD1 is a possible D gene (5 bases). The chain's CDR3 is CASSVGATGSDSPLHF. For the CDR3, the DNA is TGTGCCAGCAGCGTAGGGGCCACAGGATCTGATTCACCCCTCCACTTT.